Listed below are T cell receptor beta chains from one sample, sequenced in a study of T cell responses to AZD1222 COVID-19 vaccine. Sequenced by immunoSEQ multiplex PCR; TCRdb stores in-frame clones only, minus some. The sample holds approximately 220,000 clones, about 93% seen once. The sample here was peripheral blood, taken on day 0 of MenACWY control vaccination. These receptors came from an adult in good health. Both conserved end residues are part of each CDR3. The order of the fields is clone size, D gene, V gene, J gene, CDR3 protein, CDR3 DNA. A D gene is named only where the DNA matches it firmly. The size entry is marked missing in some rows and otherwise reads once, few, many or a size class.

clone_size: -; d_call: TRBD1; v_call: TRBV3-1/TRBV3-2; j_call: TRBJ1-2; cdr3_aa: CASSYGGTGRDGYTF; cdr3_nt: TGTGCCAGCAGCTACGGCGGGACAGGGAGAGATGGCTACACCTTC
clone_size: -; d_call: -; v_call: TRBV7-2; j_call: TRBJ1-1; cdr3_aa: CASSWELVTNTEAFF; cdr3_nt: TGTGCCAGCAGCTGGGAATTGGTAACAAACACTGAAGCTTTCTTT
clone_size: once; d_call: -; v_call: TRBV11-2; j_call: TRBJ1-1; cdr3_aa: CASSPRGSGSVGEAFF; cdr3_nt: TGTGCCAGCAGCCCCCGGGGGTCGGGGAGTGTGGGTGAAGCTTTCTTT
clone_size: -; d_call: -; v_call: TRBV2; j_call: TRBJ1-6; cdr3_aa: CASSEAQSWLGGGTSPLHF; cdr3_nt: TGTGCCAGCAGTGAAGCGCAGTCGTGGTTAGGGGGGGGAACTTCACCCCTCCACTTT
clone_size: -; d_call: -; v_call: TRBV20-1; j_call: TRBJ1-1; cdr3_aa: CSARGGAEAFF; cdr3_nt: TGCAGTGCTAGGGGCGGAGCTGAAGCTTTCTTT
clone_size: -; d_call: -; v_call: TRBV28; j_call: TRBJ1-1; cdr3_aa: CASSLRWSGVGNTEAFF; cdr3_nt: TGTGCCAGCAGTTTACGTTGGTCTGGGGTAGGCAACACTGAAGCTTTCTTT
clone_size: -; d_call: TRBD2; v_call: TRBV4-1; j_call: TRBJ2-3; cdr3_aa: CASSQIAGSTDTQYF; cdr3_nt: TGCGCCAGCAGCCAAATAGCGGGTAGCACAGATACGCAGTATTTT
clone_size: -; d_call: -; v_call: TRBV18; j_call: TRBJ1-1; cdr3_aa: CASSIIQGPNTEAFF; cdr3_nt: TGTGCCAGCTCAATAATACAGGGACCGAACACTGAAGCTTTCTTT
clone_size: -; d_call: -; v_call: TRBV6-2/TRBV6-3; j_call: TRBJ2-7; cdr3_aa: CASSPDGYEQYF; cdr3_nt: TGTGCCAGCAGTCCCGACGGCTACGAGCAGTACTTC
clone_size: -; d_call: TRBD1; v_call: TRBV6-5; j_call: TRBJ2-2; cdr3_aa: CASRGQRMELFF; cdr3_nt: TGTGCCAGCAGGGGACAGCGGATGGAGCTGTTTTTT
clone_size: -; d_call: TRBD1; v_call: TRBV4-1; j_call: TRBJ1-3; cdr3_aa: CASSQEVGRGLGNTIYF; cdr3_nt: TGCGCCAGCAGCCAAGAAGTAGGCAGGGGGCTTGGAAACACCATATATTTT
clone_size: -; d_call: -; v_call: TRBV6-6; j_call: TRBJ2-6; cdr3_aa: CASSYSYSTGANVLTF; cdr3_nt: TGTGCCAGCAGTTACTCTTACAGTACTGGGGCCAACGTCCTGACTTTC
clone_size: few; d_call: -; v_call: TRBV2; j_call: TRBJ1-6; cdr3_aa: CASSDGGVDTYNSPLHF; cdr3_nt: TGTGCCAGCAGTGATGGGGGGGTGGACACATATAATTCACCCCTCCACTTT
clone_size: -; d_call: -; v_call: TRBV5-5; j_call: TRBJ1-5; cdr3_aa: CASSLVGNSNQPQHF; cdr3_nt: TGTGCCAGCAGCCTGGTGGGAAATAGCAATCAGCCCCAGCATTTT
clone_size: -; d_call: -; v_call: TRBV5-5; j_call: TRBJ1-5; cdr3_aa: CASSFRPGSNQPQHF; cdr3_nt: TGTGCCAGCAGCTTTAGGCCCGGCAGCAATCAGCCCCAGCATTTT
clone_size: -; d_call: -; v_call: TRBV30; j_call: TRBJ1-6; cdr3_aa: CAWKEPGNSPLHF; cdr3_nt: TGTGCCTGGAAGGAGCCGGGGAATTCACCCCTCCACTTT
clone_size: -; d_call: -; v_call: TRBV25-1; j_call: TRBJ2-5; cdr3_aa: CASSDLGRGAQETQYF; cdr3_nt: TGTGCCAGCAGTGACCTCGGAAGGGGGGCACAAGAGACCCAGTACTTC
clone_size: -; d_call: -; v_call: TRBV11-2; j_call: TRBJ2-7; cdr3_aa: CASSLGSRRGVQYF; cdr3_nt: TGTGCCAGCAGCTTAGGGTCACGTCGGGGAGTGCAGTACTTC
clone_size: -; d_call: -; v_call: TRBV7-9; j_call: TRBJ1-1; cdr3_aa: CASSLGGEAFF; cdr3_nt: TGTGCCAGCAGCTTAGGGGGTGAAGCTTTCTTT
clone_size: -; d_call: -; v_call: TRBV12-3/TRBV12-4; j_call: TRBJ1-1; cdr3_aa: CASGILGGTEAFF; cdr3_nt: TGTGCCAGCGGTATCCTGGGAGGCACTGAAGCTTTCTTT
clone_size: -; d_call: TRBD2; v_call: TRBV6-2/TRBV6-3; j_call: TRBJ2-7; cdr3_aa: CASSYRGGADYEQYF; cdr3_nt: TGTGCCAGCAGTTACAGGGGAGGGGCAGACTACGAGCAGTACTTC
clone_size: -; d_call: TRBD1; v_call: TRBV28; j_call: TRBJ2-2; cdr3_aa: CASSSGQVNTGELFF; cdr3_nt: TGTGCCAGCAGTTCAGGACAGGTCAACACCGGGGAGCTGTTTTTT